This record covers a single TCR beta chain. Its specificity is not known. This entry is derived from a study of T cell responses to AZD1222 COVID-19 vaccine. Broader study findings: In all cases, repertoires were sampled only after the peak T cell response. Baseline serology detected seropositivity in only 5 or 6 AZD1222 recipients.

Libraries were prepared by immunoSEQ multiplex PCR; TCRdb keeps only in-frame clonotypes and omits some of them. The repertoire holds around 140,000 clones, with almost 85% as singletons. The CDR3 spans 15 residues. The germline CDR1 and CDR2 sequences are SGHTS and YDEGEE. V was trimmed by 3 bases and J by 1 base, leaving 13 bases between them. Sequencing was performed on peripheral blood, taken 28 days after the second dose of the MenACWY control vaccine. The receptor was derived from an adult who received the MenACWY meningococcal vaccine as a control. The rearrangement uses TRBV5-8 and TRBJ1-2, with D possibly TRBD1 on 6 matching bases. The CDR3 here is CASSSGRGLNYGYTF. CDR3 bases: TGTGCCAGCAGCTCTGGACGGGGGCTTAACTATGGCTACACCTTC.